The 20 T cell receptor beta chains listed next were all sequenced from one sample in a study of shared clonotypes between healthy human individuals. The repertoire was sequenced with immunoSEQ multiplex PCR; TCRdb's copy has only in-frame clones and lacks some. The table has about 1 million clones, about 76% seen once. The sequenced sample was memory CD4+ T cells sorted from blood. The subset was: CD45RA-negative fraction. All receptors come from a man in his late teens or twenties in good health.

This clone was counted at least ten times. The rearrangement links TRBV30 to TRBJ2-4; D may match TRBD1 or TRBD2 (5 bases each). This CDR3 has 16 residues. The ends were cut back, 3 bases at V and 0 bases at J, with 15 bases in the middle. Per the germline V gene, CDR1 is GTSNPN and CDR2 is SVGIG (reference sequence). The CDR3 loop is CAWSEGTSIAKNIQYF. DNA of the CDR3: TGTGCCTGGAGCGAGGGGACCTCGATAGCCAAAAACATTCAGTACTTC.

V is TRBV2 and J is TRBJ1-1; D perhaps matches TRBD1 (5 bases). The V gene's germline CDR1 is SNHLY and CDR2 FYNNEI. This CDR3 region has 13 residues. Trimming stripped 2 bases from V and 9 bases from J, with 13 bases between. The CDR3 protein is CASSEQGKNQAFF. CDR3 nucleotides: TGTGCCAGCAGTGAACAGGGAAAAAATCAAGCTTTCTTT.

This clone was detected only a few times. The chain carries TRBV6-1 and TRBJ2-3; D may be TRBD1 or TRBD2 (6 bases each). V was clipped by 2 bases and J by 3 bases, with 9 bases between them. This CDR3 spans 14 amino acids. CDR1 MNHNS and CDR2 SASEGT come from the germline V gene. CDR3 sequence reads: CASSEQGRTDTQYF. The DNA for the CDR3 is TGTGCCAGCAGTGAACAGGGGAGGACAGATACGCAGTATTTT.

V usage is TRBV5-3 and J usage is TRBJ2-3; 8 bases are a match to TRBD2. TRBV5-3 belongs to the ORF category, with a function that is uncertain. This CDR3 region has 13 residues. The trim removed 3 bases at V and 14 bases at J, leaving 11 bases unmatched. The CDR3 region is CARSSLAAEVRYF. As DNA, the CDR3 is TGTGCCAGAAGCTCACTAGCGGCGGAAGTTCGGTATTTT.

This clone came up many times. The chain employs TRBV11-3 and TRBJ2-7; 9 nucleotides match TRBD1. The CDR3 length is 14 residues. In germline, CDR1 is SGHNT, CDR2 YENEEA. After removal of 5 bases from V and 4 bases from J, the junction contained 6 bases not matched to a gene. CDR3 in amino acids: CASSIGTGPYEQYF. For the CDR3, the DNA is TGTGCCAGCAGCATCGGGACAGGGCCGTACGAGCAGTACTTC. The whole variable domain, remainder taken from reference TRBV11-3 and TRBJ2-7, is EAGVVQSPRYKIIEKKQPVAFWCNPISGHNTLYWYLQNLGQGPELLIRYENEEAVDDSQLPKDRFSAERLKGVDSTLKIQPAELGDSAVYLCASSIGTGPYEQYFGPGTRLTVT.

This chain joins TRBV6-1 and TRBJ2-6, with a weak D call TRBD1 (6 bases). This CDR3 has 20 residues. Germline CDR1 and CDR2: MNHNS and SASEGT. V dropped 2 bases and J dropped 1 base, with 21 bases sitting between them. In DNA form, the CDR3 reads TGTGCCAGCAGTGAATGGGCAGGGACATTATCTCCTTCTGGGGCCAACGTCCTGACTTTC. It translates to CASSEWAGTLSPSGANVLTF.

J is TRBJ2-4 and V is TRBV5-1; D ambiguous. Trimming cost V 4 bases and J 0 bases, with 11 bases left between them. The germline gives CDR1 SGHRS, CDR2 YFSETQ. This CDR3 is 15 amino acids long. In DNA form, the CDR3 reads TGCGCCAGCAGCGTGGACCTAGTAGCCAAAAACATTCAGTACTTC. Protein: CASSVDLVAKNIQYF. The entire variable domain, with the rest obtained from reference TRBV5-1 and TRBJ2-4, is as follows: KAGVTQTPRYLIKTRGQQVTLSCSPISGHRSVSWYQQTPGQGLQFLFEYFSETQRNKGNFPGRFSGRQFSNSRSEMNVSTLELGDSALYLCASSVDLVAKNIQYFGAGTRLSVL.

The V call is TRBV30, the J call TRBJ1-1; a possible D gene is TRBD1 (5 bases). Trimming cost V 1 base and J 11 bases, with 17 bases left between them. The CDR3 length is 13 residues. Germline CDR1 GTSNPN, CDR2 SVGIG (reference sequence). CDR3 nucleotides: TGTGCCTGGAGTGCCCGACAGACTAAGGGGGCTTTCTTT. As protein: CAWSARQTKGAFF. Looking up the rest from reference TRBV30 and TRBJ1-1 gives the full variable domain: SQTIHQWPATLVQPVGSPLSLECTVEGTSNPNLYWYRQAAGRGLQLLFYSVGIGQISSEVPQNLSASRPQDRQFILSSKKLLLSDSGFYLCAWSARQTKGAFFGQGTRLTVV.

The chain is built from TRBV7-9 and TRBJ2-3; D gene uncertain. Looked up from germline, CDR1 is SEHNR and CDR2 is FQNEAQ (reference sequence). V lost 9 bases and J 5 bases, leaving 15 bases between the germline ends. This CDR3 is built from 13 residues. This CDR3 is CARAGAGLDTQYF. The CDR3 region has the DNA TGTGCCAGAGCAGGCGCTGGCCTAGATACGCAGTATTTT.

V gene TRBV6-1 combines with J gene TRBJ1-3; D gene unclear. The CDR3 length is 14 residues. V was clipped by 3 bases and J by 3 bases, with 9 bases between them. Germline lookup yields CDR1 MNHNS and CDR2 SASEGT. CDR3 DNA: TGTGCCAGCAGTGACGGCCCCTTTGGAAACACCATATATTTT. Translated, it gives CASSDGPFGNTIYF.

CDR3: CASSRLDRASDTQYF. The CDR3 region has the DNA TGTGCCAGCAGCCGGCTGGACAGGGCCTCAGATACGCAGTATTTT. The J gene is TRBJ2-3, the V gene TRBV5-6; 8 bases match TRBD1. The length of the CDR3 is 15 residues. Trimming at V came to 4 bases and at J to 4 bases, leaving 8 bases not matched to a gene. Germline loops: CDR1 SGHDT, CDR2 YYEEEE.

This clone appeared a few times. V and J are TRBV9 and TRBJ2-7; D is unresolved. The CDR3 has 15 residues. V lost 4 bases and J 0 bases, leaving 14 bases between the germline ends. Germline assignment: CDR1 SGDLS and CDR2 YYNGEE. Written as DNA, the CDR3 is TGTGCCAGCAGCCTCGAAGGCGGTAACTCCTACGAGCAGTACTTC. It specifies CASSLEGGNSYEQYF.

This chain joins TRBV21-1 and TRBJ2-7; the D call in the table, TRBD2, was not verified against the DNA. TRBV21-1 is annotated as a pseudogene. The CDR3 contains 16 residues. The CDR3 loop is CASSYYRDCHPYEQYF. DNA for the CDR3: TGTGCCAGCAGCTACTACCGGGACTGCCATCCGTACGAGCAGTACTTC.

This clone was found many times. The sample contains more than one DNA sequence encoding this CDR3. The chain employs TRBV28 and TRBJ1-5, with 10 bases lining up with TRBD1. In germline, CDR1 is MDHEN, CDR2 SYDVKM. This CDR3 is 14 amino acids long. With 6 bases clipped from V and 4 bases from J, the junction kept 3 bases outside the gene matches. In DNA form, the CDR3 reads TGTGCCAGCAGGCCGGGACAGGGGAATCAGCCCCAGCATTTT. This encodes CASRPGQGNQPQHF.

The CDR3 DNA reads TGTGCCAGCAGCTTGGGGACAGCCACTAACTATGGCTACACCTTC. Amino acids: CASSLGTATNYGYTF. The rearrangement links TRBV5-6 to TRBJ1-2; TRBD1 might be the D (6 bases). The CDR3 is made up of 15 amino acids. Germline CDR1 SGHDT, CDR2 YYEEEE. The germline V and J ends were trimmed by 0 bases and 0 bases, with 9 bases remaining between them.

The chain joins TRBV6-1 to TRBJ1-4; perhaps TRBD1 as D (5 bases). This CDR3 has 13 amino acids. Germline CDR1 MNHNS, CDR2 SASEGT. V dropped 7 bases and J dropped 3 bases, with 9 bases sitting between them. As DNA, the CDR3 is TGTGCCAGCACCGACAGCCCTAATGAAAAACTGTTTTTT. Protein sequence: CASTDSPNEKLFF.

Written as DNA, the CDR3 is TGTGCCAGCAGGCGGTCCAATCAGCCCCAGCATTTT. Amino acids: CASRRSNQPQHF. The J gene is TRBJ1-5, the V gene TRBV6-1; the D is unclear. V was trimmed by 6 bases and J by 3 bases, leaving 6 bases between them. The CDR3 has 12 residues. CDR1 and CDR2 from the germline V gene are MNHNS and SASEGT.

This clone was seen a few times. CDR3 protein: CASSYGMRSQPQHF. Here the CDR3 DNA reads TGTGCCAGCAGTTACGGCATGCGGAGTCAGCCCCAGCATTTT. The chain couples TRBV6-5 to TRBJ1-5; D uncertain. Trimming stripped 2 bases from V and 6 bases from J, with 11 bases between. Looked up from germline, CDR1 is MNHEY and CDR2 is SVGAGI. The CDR3 spans 14 residues.

The genes are TRBV27 and TRBJ2-6; D perhaps matches TRBD1 (6 bases). The CDR3 runs 17 residues. From germline, CDR1 is MNHEY and CDR2 SMNVEV (reference sequence). V gave up 8 bases and J gave up 0 bases, with 17 bases separating them. The CDR3 DNA is TGTGCCAGCTCGCTCCGGACAGCCGGCTCTGGGGCCAACGTCCTGACTTTC. It encodes CASSLRTAGSGANVLTF.

The V call is TRBV9, the J call TRBJ2-5; 9 positions match TRBD2. This CDR3 has 16 residues. Germline lookup yields CDR1 SGDLS and CDR2 YYNGEE. V shed 4 bases, J shed 0 bases, and the junction held 7 bases outside the gene matches. The chain's CDR3 is CASSISGGGYQETQYF. Here the CDR3 DNA reads TGTGCCAGCAGCATTAGCGGGGGCGGATACCAAGAGACCCAGTACTTC.